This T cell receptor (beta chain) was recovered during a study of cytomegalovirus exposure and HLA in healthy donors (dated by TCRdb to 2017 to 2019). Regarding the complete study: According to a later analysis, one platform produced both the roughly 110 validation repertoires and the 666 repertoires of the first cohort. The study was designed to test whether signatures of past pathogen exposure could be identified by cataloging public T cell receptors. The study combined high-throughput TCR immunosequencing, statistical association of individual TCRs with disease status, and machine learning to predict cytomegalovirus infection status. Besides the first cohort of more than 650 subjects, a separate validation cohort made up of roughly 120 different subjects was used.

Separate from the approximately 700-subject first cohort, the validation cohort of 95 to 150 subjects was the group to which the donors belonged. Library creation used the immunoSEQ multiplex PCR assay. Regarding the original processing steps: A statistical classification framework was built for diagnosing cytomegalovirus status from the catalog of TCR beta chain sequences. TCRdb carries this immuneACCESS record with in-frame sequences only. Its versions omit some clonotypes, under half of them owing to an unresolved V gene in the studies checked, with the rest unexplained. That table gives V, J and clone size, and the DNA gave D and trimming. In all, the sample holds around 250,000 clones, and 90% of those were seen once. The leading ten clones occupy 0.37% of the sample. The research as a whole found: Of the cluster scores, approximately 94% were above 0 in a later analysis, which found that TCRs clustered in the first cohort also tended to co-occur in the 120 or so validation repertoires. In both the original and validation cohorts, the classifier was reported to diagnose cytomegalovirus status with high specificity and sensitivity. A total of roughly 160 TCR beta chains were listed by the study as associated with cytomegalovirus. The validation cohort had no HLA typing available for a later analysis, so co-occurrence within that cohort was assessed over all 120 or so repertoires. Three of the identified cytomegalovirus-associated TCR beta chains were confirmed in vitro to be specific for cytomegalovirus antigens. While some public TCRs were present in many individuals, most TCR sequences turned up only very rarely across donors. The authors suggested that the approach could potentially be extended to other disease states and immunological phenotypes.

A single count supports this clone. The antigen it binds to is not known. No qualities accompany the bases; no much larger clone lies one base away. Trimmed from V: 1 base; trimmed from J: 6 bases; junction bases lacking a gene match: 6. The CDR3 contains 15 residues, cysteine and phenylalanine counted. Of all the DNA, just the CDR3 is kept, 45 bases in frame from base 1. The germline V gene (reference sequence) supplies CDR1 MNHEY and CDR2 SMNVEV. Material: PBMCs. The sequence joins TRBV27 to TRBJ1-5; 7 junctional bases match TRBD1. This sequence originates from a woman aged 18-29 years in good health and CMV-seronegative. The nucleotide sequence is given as TGTGCCAGCAGTTTATATCCAGGGGGGAGTCAGCCCCAGCATTTT. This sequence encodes CASSLYPGGSQPQHF.